This entry describes one T cell receptor beta chain. What it binds is unknown. The time point: patch test 2, 6 weeks after DPC sensitization. This sample's treatment: therapeutic diphenylcyclopropenone sensitization with weekly scalp DPC. The trim removed 1 base at V and 3 bases at J, leaving 7 bases unmatched. In germline, CDR1 is LGHNA, CDR2 YSLEER. This CDR3 region has 16 residues. The data were obtained in a study of human T cells and chemical hapten exposure. Study details: On 2 cm by 2 cm of upper inner arm skin, sensitization was performed with 2% DPC. Study outcomes and limitations: Positively correlated with patch test score were the counts of PT1 expanded TCRs. Relative to controls, expanded TCRs formed significantly more large CDR3 similarity clusters.

TCRdb reprocessed the RACE reads via MiXCR and lists one record per CDR3 protein. The table has 80,000 to 95,000 distinct CDR3 sequences, approximately 10% seen once. The sequencing here drew on whole blood, taken in connection with sensitization to the hapten diphenylcyclopropenone (DPC). The TCR originated in a man aged 18 to 35 with alopecia areata. Some clones in this sample may be carry-over from other donors' samples. The chain joins TRBV4-3 to TRBJ2-7; the match to TRBD2 covers 9 bases. The CDR3 spells CASSQGIAGALYEQYF. CDR3 DNA: TGCGCCAGCAGCCAAGGAATAGCGGGGGCTCTCTACGAGCAGTACTTC.